Each of the 8 T cell receptor beta chains below was sequenced from the same sample in a study of blood T cell repertoires in COVID-19. Here immunoSEQ multiplex PCR was the method, and the copy in TCRdb shows in-frame clones only, minus some. This table holds tens of thousands of clones, 65% to 90% found once. Specimen: peripheral blood. Source of these receptors: a man aged 45 to 65 with COVID-19, enrolled during active disease.

This clone was picked up one time. The chain combines TRBV7-8 with TRBJ1-4; the D gene is possibly TRBD1 (5 bases). Germline V gene data show CDR1 as SGHVS and CDR2 as FQNEAQ. V was trimmed by 5 bases and J by 0 bases, leaving 13 bases between them. This CDR3 is built from 16 residues. CDR3 in DNA: TGTGCCAGCAGCCGAAGGCAGGGTGCAACTAATGAAAAACTGTTTTTT. The encoded protein is CASSRRQGATNEKLFF.

The DNA of the CDR3 is TGCGCCAGCAGCCAAGATGGGAGAGGGAACGGGGAGCTGTTTTTT. Protein: CASSQDGRGNGELFF. This chain uses TRBV4-3 with TRBJ2-2; TRBD2 is a possible D gene (5 bases). There are 15 residues in the CDR3. Trimming cost V 0 bases and J 7 bases, with 12 bases left between them. Germline V lookup: CDR1 LGHNA, CDR2 YSLEER.

The chain employs TRBV6-2 or TRBV6-3 and TRBJ2-7; 7 positions match TRBD1. CDR1 is MNHEY, CDR2 SVGEGT, per germline. CDR3 length equals 15 residues. V trimming: 6 bases; J trimming: 2 bases; junction bases outside the gene matches: 10. CDR3 amino acids: CASSSGTVGPYEQYF. CDR3 sequence (DNA): TGTGCCAGCAGCTCCGGGACAGTGGGACCCTACGAGCAGTACTTC.

The gene calls are TRBV27 and TRBJ2-7, with 8 bases lining up with TRBD1. Germline V gives CDR1 MNHEY, CDR2 SMNVEV (reference sequence). The CDR3 is 14 amino acids. J lost 3 bases, V lost 6 bases, and 7 bases had no gene match. CDR3 sequence: CASSRWGQDYEQYF. The CDR3 coding sequence is TGTGCCAGCAGCCGGTGGGGACAGGACTACGAGCAGTACTTC.

V is TRBV4-1 and J is TRBJ2-5, with TRBD1 identical over 9 bases. The CDR3 sequence is 14 residues long. V shed 4 bases and J 4 bases; nucleotides not matched to a gene: 4. The germline V gene has CDR1 MGHRA and CDR2 YSYEKL. For the CDR3, the DNA is TGCGCCAGCAGCCTTCCGGGACAGGGAGAGACCCAGTACTTC. Its protein product is CASSLPGQGETQYF.

This rearrangement joins TRBV6-2 or TRBV6-3 to TRBJ2-7; 7 positions match TRBD2. The length of the CDR3 is 17 residues. Looked up from germline, CDR1 is MNHEY and CDR2 is SVGEGT. Trimming at V came to 5 bases and at J to 1 base, leaving 14 bases not matched to a gene. The CDR3 region has the DNA TGTGCCAGCAGTCCACTACCCCGGTCTAGCGGTTCCTACGAGCAGTACTTC. Translated: CASSPLPRSSGSYEQYF.

This chain connects TRBV27 to TRBJ2-7; 10 nucleotides line up with TRBD1. This CDR3 spans 16 amino acids. CDR1 is MNHEY and CDR2 is SMNVEV in the germline V gene (reference sequence). The junction had 11 bases not matched to a gene; V was cut back by 5 bases and J by 4 bases. CDR3 DNA: TGTGCCAGCAGTCCGACCAGACAGGGGGCTGAGTACGAGCAGTACTTC. Its protein is CASSPTRQGAEYEQYF.

The CDR3 region is CASSSPGQGSVEQFF. In DNA form, the CDR3 reads TGCGCCAGCAGCTCCCCGGGACAGGGGTCCGTAGAGCAGTTCTTC. J is TRBJ2-1 and V is TRBV5-1, with 10 bases aligning to TRBD1. The trim removed 3 bases at V and 10 bases at J, leaving 10 bases unmatched. The CDR3 totals 15 residues. Germline V gene data show CDR1 as SGHRS and CDR2 as YFSETQ.